This T cell receptor (beta chain) was recovered during a study of cytomegalovirus exposure and HLA in healthy donors. In nominal health when sampled, donors likely had unrecorded immune exposures nonetheless. Findings and caveats of the study: Per published reports, the classifier diagnosed cytomegalovirus status with high specificity and sensitivity.

As for this clone: Its cognate antigen is unknown.

The CDR3 length is 15 residues. V gave up 3 bases and J gave up 1 base; unmatched junction bases: 5. The germline CDR1 and CDR2 sequences are SGHVS and FQNEAQ. Use of 60 Vbeta and 13 Jbeta primers characterized the PCR. TCRdb keeps only in-frame clones here, not all; method: immunoSEQ multiplex PCR. Found here are more than 100,000 clones, around 75% of them singletons; the top ten hold 2.1%. Sequences were obtained from PBMCs. The receptor was isolated from a man between 25 and 39 years old in good health and CMV-seronegative. The J gene is TRBJ1-1, the V gene TRBV7-8; TRBD1 aligns across 7 bases. The chain's CDR3 is CASSLRQGWNTEAFF. Here the CDR3 DNA reads TGTGCCAGCAGCTTGCGACAGGGATGGAACACTGAAGCTTTCTTT.